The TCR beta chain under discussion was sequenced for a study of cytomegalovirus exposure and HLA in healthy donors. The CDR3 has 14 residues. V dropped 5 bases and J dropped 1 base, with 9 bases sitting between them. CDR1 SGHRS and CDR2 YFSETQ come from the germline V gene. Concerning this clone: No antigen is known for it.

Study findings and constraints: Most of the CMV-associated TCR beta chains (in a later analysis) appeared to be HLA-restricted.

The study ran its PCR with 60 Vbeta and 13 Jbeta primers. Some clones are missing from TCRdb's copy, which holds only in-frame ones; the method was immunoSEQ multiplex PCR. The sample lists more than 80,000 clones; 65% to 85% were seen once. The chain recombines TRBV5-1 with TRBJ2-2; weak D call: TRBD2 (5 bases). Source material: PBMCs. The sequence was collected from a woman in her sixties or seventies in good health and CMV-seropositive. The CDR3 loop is CASRPEVNTGELFF. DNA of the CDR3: TGCGCCAGCAGACCGGAGGTGAACACCGGGGAGCTGTTTTTT.